Here is one TCR beta chain with its context. This sample was included in a study of blood T cell repertoires in COVID-19. Original methodology: Estimates of nucleated cell counts were drawn from the amplification of reference gene primers. The method was immunoSEQ multiplex PCR; TCRdb's version includes in-frame clones alone and lacks a portion of them. The V and J calls and clone size are taken from that table; D and trimming were inferred from the DNA. Of some 70,000 clones listed, roughly 87% are singletons. The CDR3 runs 17 residues. CDR1 SGHRS and CDR2 YFSETQ come from the germline V gene. Losses at the gene ends were 3 bases for V and 3 bases for J; bases not matched to a gene: 7.

Sequencing input: peripheral blood. This sequence originates from a man in his fifties with active COVID-19. The chain couples TRBV5-1 to TRBJ2-3; 13 bases are a match to TRBD2. The CDR3 region is CASSSTGLAGATDTQYF. The CDR3 region has the DNA TGCGCCAGCAGCTCAACAGGACTAGCGGGAGCAACAGATACGCAGTATTTT.